One sample yielded the 18 T cell receptor beta chains listed below, sequenced in a study of cytomegalovirus exposure and HLA in healthy donors. Primers for the PCR totalled 60 Vbeta and 13 Jbeta. TCRdb keeps only in-frame clones here, not all; method: immunoSEQ multiplex PCR. The sample lists about 280,000 clones, over 85% occurring once. Sequenced input: PBMCs. The origin of the receptors is a woman aged 18-29 years in good health and CMV-seronegative.

This clone was counted between two and nine times. This chain uses TRBV19 with TRBJ2-5, with 9 bases identical to TRBD1. The CDR3 loop spans 15 amino acids. The ends lost 5 bases at V and 1 base at J; junction bases unmatched: 5. Germline-derived CDR1 and CDR2 are LNHDA and SQIVND (reference sequence). Here the CDR3 DNA reads TGTGCCAGTAGTCCCCGGGACAGGGTCCAAGAGACCCAGTACTTC. This sequence encodes CASSPRDRVQETQYF.

The V call is TRBV4-1, the J call TRBJ1-1; 8 nucleotides match TRBD1. With 2 bases clipped from V and 3 bases from J, the junction kept 5 bases outside the gene matches. The CDR3 consists of 15 residues. CDR1 is MGHRA and CDR2 is YSYEKL in the germline V gene. The CDR3 loop reads CASSQLDRDDTEAFF. The CDR3 DNA reads TGCGCCAGCAGCCAACTGGACAGGGACGACACTGAAGCTTTCTTT.

In the case of this clone: Likely a read error: the CDR3 ends without its conserved phenylalanine or tryptophan. It is unclear where the CDR3 begins or ends on the DNA, so no DNA is shown, and the CDR3 is as TCRdb lists it. The gene calls are TRBV7-7 and TRBJ1-2; the table's D call, TRBD1, has no DNA check behind it. Both ends counted, the CDR3 spans 12 residues. CDR1 and CDR2 from the germline V gene are SSHAT and FNYEAQ (reference sequence). This chain's CDR3 is CASSLVPQGGPS.

The chain is built from TRBV5-1 and TRBJ2-7; D gene uncertain. CDR1 is SGHRS, CDR2 YFSETQ, per germline. The CDR3 sequence is 15 residues long. V lost 0 bases to trimming and J lost 0 bases, with 10 bases between them. The CDR3 region is CASSLGQVSSYEQYF. The CDR3 DNA is TGCGCCAGCAGCTTGGGCCAGGTGAGCTCCTACGAGCAGTACTTC.

V is TRBV7-9 and J is TRBJ2-4; 16 bases fit TRBD2. CDR1 is SEHNR, CDR2 FQNEAQ, per germline (reference sequence). Trimming at V came to 2 bases and at J to 8 bases, leaving 9 bases not matched to a gene. The CDR3 sequence is 18 residues long. The CDR3 spells CASSLPGTSGGAEDIQYF. In DNA form, the CDR3 reads TGTGCCAGCAGCTTACCCGGGACTAGCGGGGGGGCCGAGGACATTCAGTACTTC.

CDR3 region: CAWGTLTGNSPLHF. In DNA, the CDR3 is TGTGCCTGGGGGACTCTCACGGGGAATTCACCCCTCCACTTT. The V and J genes are TRBV30 and TRBJ1-6; possible D gene TRBD1, 5 bases. The CDR3 spans 14 residues. V lost 5 bases and J 7 bases, leaving 15 bases between the germline ends. Germline V gene lookup returns CDR1 GTSNPN and CDR2 SVGIG (reference sequence).

This clone was counted a few times. This chain joins TRBV6-5 and TRBJ1-1; D gene unclear. This CDR3 has 12 residues. Germline CDR1 MNHEY, CDR2 SVGAGI. V was shortened by 5 bases and J by 5 bases, with 9 bases between the two germline ends. The CDR3 nucleotides are TGTGCCAGCAGTGAATTAACTACTGAAGCTTTCTTT. Translating gives CASSELTTEAFF.

The CDR3 DNA sequence: TGTGCCAGTAGTATAGGTGCGGGACAGGGGGCGTCTGGCTACACCTTC. It is translated as CASSIGAGQGASGYTF. V usage is TRBV19 and J usage is TRBJ1-2; 12 bases agree with TRBD1. There are 16 residues in the CDR3. Germline CDR1 and CDR2: LNHDA and SQIVND (reference sequence). The trim removed 1 base at V and 7 bases at J, leaving 7 bases unmatched.

The CDR3: CASSLSHGQARYQPQHF. CDR3 DNA sequence: TGTGCCAGCAGTTTATCCCACGGACAGGCTCGCTATCAGCCCCAGCATTTT. V and J are TRBV27 and TRBJ1-5; 7 positions agree with TRBD1. V lost 0 bases, J lost 5 bases, and 10 bases stayed unmatched. The CDR3 totals 17 residues. The germline CDR1 and CDR2 sequences are MNHEY and SMNVEV (reference sequence).

The V call is TRBV6-5, the J call TRBJ2-7; 8 positions match TRBD1. V was pared by 6 bases and J by 6 bases, with 13 bases of the junction left unmatched. CDR1 is MNHEY and CDR2 is SVGAGI in the germline V gene. The CDR3 is made up of 15 amino acids. The CDR3 reads CASRANQGARGEQYF. The CDR3 DNA reads TGTGCCAGCAGGGCGAATCAGGGGGCCCGGGGCGAGCAGTACTTC.

The chain couples TRBV7-8 to TRBJ2-1, with 7 bases that match TRBD2. There are 16 residues in the CDR3. V shed 5 bases and J 2 bases; nucleotides not matched to a gene: 9. In germline, CDR1 is SGHVS, CDR2 FQNEAQ. The DNA for the CDR3 is TGTGCCAGCAGCCCCCGGACTAGTCCTCCCTACAATGAGCAGTTCTTC. Translation gives CASSPRTSPPYNEQFF.

The chain employs TRBV4-1 and TRBJ2-3; D not resolved. The V end was cut by 0 bases, the J end by 4 bases, with 8 bases between. In germline, CDR1 is MGHRA, CDR2 YSYEKL. This CDR3 contains 14 residues. The CDR3 protein is CASSQEARPDTQYF. DNA for the CDR3: TGCGCCAGCAGCCAAGAGGCCCGCCCAGATACGCAGTATTTT.

The chain employs TRBV11-2 and TRBJ2-1, with TRBD2 matching over 10 bases. CDR3 length: 14 residues. With V trimmed by 3 bases and J by 8 bases, 4 bases remained unmatched. Germline-derived CDR1 and CDR2 are SGHAT and FQNNGV. The CDR3 loop is CASSFTSGVDEQFF. CDR3 DNA sequence: TGTGCCAGCAGCTTCACTAGCGGGGTCGATGAGCAGTTCTTC.

The rearrangement joins TRBV6-1 to TRBJ1-5, with TRBD1 identical over 8 bases. The trim removed 2 bases at V and 4 bases at J, leaving 4 bases unmatched. Per germline, CDR1 MNHNS and CDR2 SASEGT. CDR3 length: 15 residues. The CDR3 is CASSEFGQGNQPQHF. Here the CDR3 DNA reads TGTGCCAGCAGTGAATTCGGACAGGGAAATCAGCCCCAGCATTTT.

The genes are TRBV2 and TRBJ1-2; no firm D call. Trimming pared 1 base from V and 1 base from J, leaving 10 bases between. Germline V gene data show CDR1 as SNHLY and CDR2 as FYNNEI. The CDR3 extends over 15 amino acids. The CDR3 nucleotides read TGTGCCAGCAGTGAAGAATGGGCAGATAACTATGGCTACACCTTC. It encodes CASSEEWADNYGYTF.

The chain recombines TRBV29-1 with TRBJ2-7, with D possibly being TRBD2 (6 bases). The germline CDR1 and CDR2 sequences are SQVTM and ANQGSEA. V lost 4 bases and J 5 bases, leaving 12 bases between the germline ends. CDR3 length equals 12 residues. The CDR3 nucleotides are TGCAGCGTTGGGCTTGGCGGGGACGAGCAGTACTTC. Its protein product is CSVGLGGDEQYF.

The gene calls are TRBV11-2 and TRBJ2-5, with TRBD2 matching 10 bases. CDR1 is SGHAT, CDR2 FQNNGV, per germline. Trimming at V came to 2 bases and at J to 5 bases, leaving 17 bases not matched to a gene. CDR3 length: 19 amino acids. CDR3 sequence: CASSLRGERGGLGLETQYF. The CDR3 DNA reads TGTGCCAGCAGCTTAAGAGGGGAGCGGGGGGGCCTGGGTTTGGAGACCCAGTACTTC.

This chain's CDR3 is CARSLGDYGYTF. As DNA, the CDR3 is TGTGCCAGGTCTTTAGGGGACTATGGCTACACCTTC. V usage is TRBV2 and J usage is TRBJ1-2; TRBD1 is a possible D gene (5 bases). Germline V gene lookup returns CDR1 SNHLY and CDR2 FYNNEI. This CDR3 spans 12 amino acids. V lost 9 bases to trimming and J lost 3 bases, with 11 bases between them.